These 30 T cell receptor beta chains were all obtained from the same sample, sequenced in a study of glioma-infiltrating T cells. TCR alpha and beta CDR3 regions were amplified from RNA using iRepertoire nested multiplex PCR. A single record per CDR3 protein comes from TCRdb applying MiXCR to the multiplex PCR reads. The sample includes about 140,000 distinct CDR3 sequences, approximately 40% of them seen just once. Input material: glioma tissue, nonneoplastic brain tissue, or PBMCs (not recorded which). The receptors originated from a human donor with low-grade glioma or glioblastoma, undergoing nonglioma brain surgery, or in good health (not recorded which).

V is TRBV7-2 and J is TRBJ2-3, with D unclear. V was cut by 0 bases and J by 1 base, with 8 bases left in between. In germline, CDR1 is SGHTA, CDR2 FQGNSA. This CDR3 has 15 residues. The CDR3 protein is CASSLATGRTDTQYF. The CDR3 bases are TGTGCCAGCAGCTTAGCTACGGGTCGCACAGATACGCAGTATTTT.

V and J are TRBV4-2 and TRBJ1-2; tentative D call: TRBD1 (5 bases). This CDR3 is 14 amino acids long. Germline values: CDR1 LGHNA, CDR2 YNFKEQ. The V and J ends lost 5 bases and 4 bases respectively, with 14 bases between them. CDR3 DNA: TGTGCCAGCAGCGGGGACGGAGCATTCTATGGCTACACCTTC. Translation: CASSGDGAFYGYTF.

The J gene is TRBJ1-6, the V gene TRBV7-9; 7 bases agree with TRBD1. This CDR3 has 14 amino acids. Germline V gives CDR1 SEHNR, CDR2 FQNEAQ (reference sequence). J was trimmed by 8 bases and V by 10 bases; bases with no gene match: 11. CDR3 bases: TGTGCCACAACTCAGGGGGATTACTATTCACCCCTCCACTTT. It yields the protein CATTQGDYYSPLHF.

The chain is built from TRBV27 and TRBJ2-7; D might be TRBD2 (5 bases). The CDR3 contains 15 residues. Trimming stripped 3 bases from V and 3 bases from J, with 15 bases between. Per the germline V gene, CDR1 is MNHEY and CDR2 is SMNVEV (reference sequence). The CDR3 sequence is CASSFRASRYYEQYF. The DNA of the CDR3 is TGTGCCAGCAGTTTCCGGGCTAGCAGATACTACGAGCAGTACTTC.

In regard to this clonotype: An end of the junction differs from the germline gene, which may be a read error. CDR3 sequence (DNA): TGTGCCACCAGTTTAATGGTTTACACCGGGGAGCTGTTTTTT. It encodes CATSLMVYTGELFF. The chain carries TRBV27 and TRBJ2-2; D not resolved. The CDR3 extends over 14 amino acids. The germline V gene encodes CDR1 MNHEY and CDR2 SMNVEV (reference sequence).

This clonotype showed up many times. The chain joins TRBV6-1 to TRBJ1-1; D might be TRBD1 (5 bases). V was clipped by 6 bases and J by 1 base, with 12 bases between them. This CDR3 has 14 residues. Germline V gene data show CDR1 as MNHNS and CDR2 as SASEGT. CDR3 in amino acids: CASRRRDGNTEAFF. CDR3 coding DNA: TGTGCCAGCAGACGACGGGACGGGAACACTGAAGCTTTCTTT.

The chain carries TRBV20-1 and TRBJ2-7, with D perhaps assigned TRBD1 or TRBD2 (5 bases each). The CDR3 has 15 residues. V was shortened by 0 bases and J by 2 bases, with 14 bases between the two germline ends. Germline V gene lookup returns CDR1 DFQATT and CDR2 SNEGSKA (reference sequence). CDR3 loop: CSARDLGTYAYEQYF. CDR3 sequence (DNA): TGCAGTGCTAGAGACCTGGGGACGTACGCCTACGAGCAGTACTTC.

A few counts support this clonotype. The genes are TRBV20-1 and TRBJ1-1; D unresolved. There are 15 residues in the CDR3. Per the germline V gene, CDR1 is DFQATT and CDR2 is SNEGSKA (reference sequence). V lost 3 bases to trimming and J lost 3 bases, with 17 bases between them. The chain's CDR3 is CSASPTNLRDTEAFF. The CDR3 region has the DNA TGCAGTGCTAGTCCGACAAACCTGCGGGACACTGAAGCTTTCTTT.

The table lists this clonotype with a few counts. The V and J genes are TRBV6-2 or TRBV6-3 and TRBJ2-1, with 12 bases fitting TRBD2. CDR1 and CDR2 (germline): MNHEY, SVGEGT. The CDR3 spans 15 residues. This chain's CDR3 is CAVRPGTSGSNEQFF. The CDR3 bases are TGTGCGGTTCGACCAGGGACTAGCGGGTCAAATGAGCAGTTCTTC.

J is TRBJ2-2 and V is TRBV10-3; 13 positions agree with TRBD2. Germline loops: CDR1 ENHRY, CDR2 SYGVKD. V was pared by 5 bases and J by 7 bases, with 4 bases of the junction left unmatched. The CDR3 length is 15 residues. For the CDR3, the DNA is TGTGCCATCAGTAGACTAGCGGGAGGTGACGGGGAGCTGTTTTTT. Its translation is CAISRLAGGDGELFF.

The genes are TRBV28 and TRBJ1-5; D ambiguous. The germline V gene has CDR1 MDHEN and CDR2 SYDVKM. Trimming cost V 1 base and J 7 bases, with 11 bases left between them. This CDR3 contains 14 residues. The CDR3 coding sequence is TGTGCCAGCAGTTTATACCAGGAGGGACAGCCCCAGCATTTT. Protein: CASSLYQEGQPQHF.

The rearrangement links TRBV20-1 to TRBJ1-1, with TRBD1 as a possible D gene (6 bases). V lost 1 base to trimming and J lost 8 bases, with 17 bases between them. This CDR3 has 14 residues. Germline V gives CDR1 DFQATT, CDR2 SNEGSKA (reference sequence). The CDR3 loop is CSARVAWGPEEAFF. The DNA of the CDR3 is TGCAGTGCTAGAGTAGCGTGGGGGCCCGAGGAAGCTTTCTTT.

This rearrangement joins TRBV4-1 to TRBJ2-7, with TRBD2 identical over 7 bases. CDR3 length equals 15 residues. CDR1 MGHRA and CDR2 YSYEKL come from the germline V gene. V was pared by 1 base and J by 3 bases, with 6 bases of the junction left unmatched. Written as DNA, the CDR3 is TGCGCCAGCAGCCAAGGTTGGGGAGGGGTCTACGAGCAGTACTTC. The encoded protein is CASSQGWGGVYEQYF.

This clonotype was detected only a few times. The genes are TRBV6-2 or TRBV6-3 and TRBJ2-1; 7 bases are a match to TRBD1. The CDR3 sequence is 15 residues long. Looked up from germline, CDR1 is MNHEY and CDR2 is SVGEGT. The V segment lost 7 bases and the J segment 0 bases; nucleotides outside the gene matches: 6. The CDR3 DNA is TGTGCCAGCACAAGGGACAGCAACTCCTACAATGAGCAGTTCTTC. It is translated as CASTRDSNSYNEQFF.

This clonotype was observed a few times. The J gene is TRBJ2-7, the V gene TRBV6-1; 9 bases match TRBD1. This CDR3 is built from 15 residues. The V segment lost 10 bases and the J segment 6 bases; nucleotides outside the gene matches: 16. Germline CDR1 is MNHNS and CDR2 is SASEGT. In nucleotides, the CDR3 is TGTGCCATCCCCCCTGCGGGACAGGGTGCCGTCGAGCAGTACTTC. It translates to CAIPPAGQGAVEQYF.

Remarks on this clonotype: One end of the junction does not line up with germline, which may come from a read error. The chain employs TRBV12-3 or TRBV12-4 and TRBJ1-2, with D possibly matching TRBD1 (6 bases). The CDR3 has 13 amino acids. The CDR3: CASSPGTIYRYTF. CDR3 coding DNA: TGTGCCAGCAGCCCGGGGACAATCTATCGCTACACCTTC.

This clonotype has a handful of counts. The J gene is TRBJ2-1, the V gene TRBV24-1; possible D gene TRBD1, 6 bases. The CDR3 is made up of 13 amino acids. V lost 6 bases and J lost 4, with 9 bases in between. Germline V gene lookup returns CDR1 KGHDR and CDR2 SFDVKD. CDR3 loop: CATSRQEYNEQFF. The CDR3 nucleotides read TGTGCCACCAGTAGACAGGAGTACAATGAGCAGTTCTTC.

This clonotype has a handful of counts. V and J are TRBV20-1 and TRBJ2-1; D is uncertain. From germline, CDR1 is DFQATT and CDR2 SNEGSKA (reference sequence). Trimming removed 1 base from V and 8 bases from J, with 24 bases in between. CDR3 length equals 17 residues. DNA of the CDR3: TGCAGTGCTAGAGGCCTATTGATGGGTCCCTGGTTGTATGAGCAGTTCTTC. Amino acid sequence: CSARGLLMGPWLYEQFF.

This rearrangement joins TRBV28 to TRBJ2-7; no definite D call. Deletions cut 8 bases from V and 0 bases from J, with 14 bases between. CDR1 MDHEN and CDR2 SYDVKM come from the germline V gene. The CDR3 extends over 14 amino acids. Written as DNA, the CDR3 is TGTGCCAGCGGTACCCCCTCCAGCTCCTACGAGCAGTACTTC. Amino acids: CASGTPSSSYEQYF. Drawing the rest from reference TRBV28 and TRBJ2-7, the complete variable domain is DVKVTQSSRYLVKRTGEKVFLECVQDMDHENMFWYRQDPGLGLRLIYFSYDVKMKEKGDIPEGYSVSREKKERFSLILESASTNQTSMYLCASGTPSSSYEQYFGPGTRLTVT.

The chain recombines TRBV6-1 with TRBJ1-4; 7 nucleotides line up with TRBD1. CDR3 length: 15 amino acids. V gave up 5 bases and J gave up 5 bases; unmatched junction bases: 8. Germline V gene lookup returns CDR1 MNHNS and CDR2 SASEGT. The CDR3 loop reads CASSTLPRGNEKLFF. In nucleotides, the CDR3 is TGTGCCAGCAGTACCCTCCCCAGGGGGAATGAAAAACTGTTTTTT.

This clonotype occurred many times. This chain links TRBV6-6 with TRBJ2-1, with 7 bases that match TRBD2. Trimming removed 2 bases from V and 9 bases from J; junction bases left unmatched: 4. The CDR3 has 13 amino acids. Germline V lookup: CDR1 MNHNY, CDR2 SVGAGI (reference sequence). The CDR3 reads CASSYGLAVEQFF. The DNA for the CDR3 is TGTGCCAGCAGTTACGGTCTAGCGGTTGAGCAGTTCTTC.

The V and J genes are TRBV27 and TRBJ2-5, with D perhaps assigned TRBD1 or TRBD2 (5 bases each). The CDR3 runs to 13 residues. Germline V gives CDR1 MNHEY, CDR2 SMNVEV (reference sequence). With 3 bases removed from V and 8 bases from J, the gap between germline ends came to 13 bases. CDR3 amino acids: CASSFGALGTQYF. CDR3 DNA sequence: TGTGCCAGCAGTTTCGGGGCTTTGGGAACCCAGTACTTC.

This clonotype has just a few counts. This chain uses TRBV6-1 with TRBJ1-2, with D unresolved. Germline CDR1 is MNHNS and CDR2 is SASEGT. The V and J ends lost 5 bases and 3 bases respectively, with 7 bases between them. The CDR3 extends over 12 amino acids. The CDR3 DNA reads TGTGCCAGCAGTCTCCGGGACTATGGCTACACCTTC. It translates to CASSLRDYGYTF.

The rearrangement links TRBV7-2 to TRBJ1-1, with D possibly matching TRBD1 (5 bases). Trimming cost V 6 bases and J 5 bases, with 16 bases left between them. The germline gives CDR1 SGHTA, CDR2 FQGNSA. There are 14 residues in the CDR3. This CDR3 is CASRPGGGKTEAFF. Here the CDR3 DNA reads TGTGCCAGCAGGCCCGGGGGAGGGAAAACTGAAGCTTTCTTT.

The chain carries TRBV6-1 and TRBJ2-4; 8 bases map to TRBD2. The CDR3 length is 15 residues. Germline V lookup: CDR1 MNHNS, CDR2 SASEGT. V lost 5 bases, J lost 7 bases, and 10 bases stayed unmatched. The chain's CDR3 is CASSSRTSSANIQYF. CDR3 sequence (DNA): TGTGCCAGCAGTTCAAGGACTAGCTCAGCGAACATTCAGTACTTC.

This clonotype was found a few times. This rearrangement joins TRBV12-3 or TRBV12-4 to TRBJ2-1; D ambiguous. CDR3 length: 13 amino acids. V was clipped by 1 base and J by 9 bases, with 10 bases between them. The DNA of the CDR3 is TGTGCCAGCAGTTTAGGGCGACTCGGTGAGCAGTTCTTC. As protein: CASSLGRLGEQFF.

The CDR3 is CASSVSSPETQYF. The CDR3 bases are TGTGCCAGCAGCGTTAGTAGCCCCGAGACCCAGTACTTC. The V gene is TRBV9, the J gene TRBJ2-5; the D is unclear. The CDR3 consists of 13 residues. V was trimmed by 2 bases and J by 5 bases, leaving 10 bases between them. Per the germline V gene, CDR1 is SGDLS and CDR2 is YYNGEE.

This clonotype has only a few counts. V is TRBV24-1 and J is TRBJ2-3; D tentatively fits TRBD1 or TRBD2 (5 bases each). The CDR3 extends over 15 amino acids. Trimming took 5 bases from V and 2 from J, leaving 13 bases between them. Germline V lookup: CDR1 KGHDR, CDR2 SFDVKD. The CDR3 here is CATSAGTDLTDTQYF. CDR3 coding DNA: TGTGCCACCAGTGCTGGGACGGACCTCACAGATACGCAGTATTTT.

This clonotype was seen only a few times. The CDR3 DNA reads as TGTGCCAGTAGTGGGGGGACAGGGGGTCAGCCCCAGCATTTT. This codes for CASSGGTGGQPQHF. V and J are TRBV19 and TRBJ1-5; the match to TRBD1 covers 11 bases. There are 14 residues in the CDR3. Germline lookup yields CDR1 LNHDA and CDR2 SQIVND (reference sequence). Germline trimming cut 5 bases from V and 6 bases from J; bases unmatched to any gene: 3.

V is TRBV6-1 and J is TRBJ2-5, with 8 bases that match TRBD2. V shed 6 bases and J 0 bases; nucleotides not matched to a gene: 15. CDR1 is MNHNS and CDR2 is SASEGT in the germline V gene. This CDR3 contains 18 residues. CDR3 sequence: CASSPGLVGFPYQETQYF. CDR3 in DNA: TGTGCCAGCAGCCCGGGACTAGTGGGGTTCCCGTACCAAGAGACCCAGTACTTC.